The rows below give T cell receptor beta chains drawn from one sample of a study of T-cell memory formation after mild COVID-19. One entry per CDR3 protein results from TCRdb running MiXCR on the 5' RACE reads. The repertoire holds approximately 290,000 distinct CDR3 sequences, with 15% as singletons. Sequenced: PBMCs or a T cell subset sorted from them (not recorded which). Receptors originate from a man between 18 and 29 years old who had mild COVID-19 (a few samples of this study predate the infection). Cell type and time point are not known. Both conserved end residues are part of each CDR3. Fields, in order: CDR3 protein, CDR3 DNA, J gene, D gene, V gene, clone size. D genes are given only for firm matches. The size entry is marked missing in some rows and otherwise reads once, few, many or a size class.

CDR3aa: CASSQDWGGGTYETQYF
CDR3nt: TGTGCCAGCAGCCAAGACTGGGGCGGGGGCACTTACGAGACCCAGTACTTC
j_gene: TRBJ2-5
d_gene: .
v_gene: TRBV4-2
abundance: .

CDR3aa: CASSMLGETQYF
CDR3nt: TGTGCCAGCAGTATGCTGGGGGAGACCCAGTACTTC
j_gene: TRBJ2-5
d_gene: .
v_gene: TRBV25-1
abundance: .

CDR3aa: CASSGRLLGGGGYTF
CDR3nt: TGCGCCAGCAGCGGTCGCCTTCTTGGGGGGGGCGGCTACACCTTC
j_gene: TRBJ1-2
d_gene: .
v_gene: TRBV4-1
abundance: .

CDR3aa: CASSRNVEAFF
CDR3nt: TGTGCCAGCAGCCGGAATGTGGAAGCTTTCTTT
j_gene: TRBJ1-1
d_gene: .
v_gene: TRBV7-9
abundance: .

CDR3aa: CASRESGMNTEAFF
CDR3nt: TGTGCCAGCAGGGAATCGGGGATGAACACTGAAGCTTTCTTT
j_gene: TRBJ1-1
d_gene: .
v_gene: TRBV12-3/TRBV12-4
abundance: few

CDR3aa: CSASPPSGASRNEQFF
CDR3nt: TGCAGTGCTAGCCCCCCTAGCGGGGCGTCCAGGAATGAGCAGTTCTTC
j_gene: TRBJ2-1
d_gene: TRBD2
v_gene: TRBV20-1
abundance: few

CDR3aa: CASRTRGDLGLEQYF
CDR3nt: TGCGCCAGCAGGACTAGGGGGGACCTGGGGCTGGAGCAGTACTTC
j_gene: TRBJ2-7
d_gene: .
v_gene: TRBV5-1
abundance: .

CDR3aa: CASSYIGTVGGTDTQYF
CDR3nt: TGTGCCAGCAGTTATATAGGGACTGTGGGGGGCACAGATACGCAGTATTTT
j_gene: TRBJ2-3
d_gene: .
v_gene: TRBV6-6
abundance: few

CDR3aa: CASSYLRQGVTEAFF
CDR3nt: TGTGCCAGCAGCTATCTTCGACAGGGGGTCACTGAAGCTTTCTTT
j_gene: TRBJ1-1
d_gene: TRBD1
v_gene: TRBV7-9
abundance: .

CDR3aa: CASSSDRRALHF
CDR3nt: TGTGCCAGCAGCTCCGACCGTAGGGCCCTCCACTTT
j_gene: TRBJ1-6
d_gene: .
v_gene: TRBV7-9
abundance: few

CDR3aa: CASSQEPQGWSEAFF
CDR3nt: TGCGCCAGCAGCCAAGAACCACAGGGGTGGTCTGAAGCTTTCTTT
j_gene: TRBJ1-1
d_gene: TRBD1
v_gene: TRBV4-3
abundance: .

CDR3aa: CASSLASTDNEQFF
CDR3nt: TGCGCCAGCAGCTTGGCCAGTACCGACAATGAGCAGTTCTTC
j_gene: TRBJ2-1
d_gene: .
v_gene: TRBV5-1
abundance: many

CDR3aa: CASSGMGDYTF
CDR3nt: TGTGCCAGCAGCGGTATGGGGGACTACACCTTC
j_gene: TRBJ1-2
d_gene: .
v_gene: TRBV5-4
abundance: .

CDR3aa: CASSQTTFLTGELFF
CDR3nt: TGCGCCAGCAGCCAAACCACTTTTTTGACCGGGGAGCTGTTTTTT
j_gene: TRBJ2-2
d_gene: .
v_gene: TRBV4-3
abundance: .

CDR3aa: CASSLRTGGTYEQYF
CDR3nt: TGTGCCAGCAGCCTCCGGACAGGGGGAACCTACGAGCAGTACTTC
j_gene: TRBJ2-7
d_gene: TRBD1
v_gene: TRBV14
abundance: few

CDR3aa: CASSSHRAGIYGYTF
CDR3nt: TGTGCCAGCAGCTCCCACAGGGCGGGGATCTATGGCTACACCTTC
j_gene: TRBJ1-2
d_gene: .
v_gene: TRBV3-1
abundance: .

CDR3aa: CASSQGARGTGEQFF
CDR3nt: TGCGCCAGCAGCCAAGGAGCCCGGGGTACCGGGGAGCAGTTCTTC
j_gene: TRBJ2-1
d_gene: .
v_gene: TRBV4-1
abundance: few

CDR3aa: CASRDPYTDTQYF
CDR3nt: TGTGCCAGCCGGGACCCATACACAGATACGCAGTATTTT
j_gene: TRBJ2-3
d_gene: .
v_gene: TRBV7-9
abundance: .

CDR3aa: CSVVLALGGYTF
CDR3nt: TGCAGCGTTGTACTGGCTCTGGGAGGCTACACCTTC
j_gene: TRBJ1-2
d_gene: .
v_gene: TRBV29-1
abundance: .

CDR3aa: CAISDAGREETQYF
CDR3nt: TGTGCCATCAGTGATGCCGGGAGAGAAGAGACCCAGTACTTC
j_gene: TRBJ2-5
d_gene: .
v_gene: TRBV10-3
abundance: many

CDR3aa: CASSLDLRGRGTEAFF
CDR3nt: TGTGCCAGCAGCTTAGATCTCCGAGGCAGGGGGACTGAAGCTTTCTTT
j_gene: TRBJ1-1
d_gene: TRBD1
v_gene: TRBV7-2
abundance: few

CDR3aa: CASSFSGAGGDTQYF
CDR3nt: TGTGCCAGCAGTTTTTCAGGCGCTGGGGGAGATACGCAGTATTTT
j_gene: TRBJ2-3
d_gene: .
v_gene: TRBV27
abundance: .

CDR3aa: CAISNSGATVEQYF
CDR3nt: TGTGCCATCAGCAATAGCGGGGCAACTGTTGAGCAGTACTTC
j_gene: TRBJ2-7
d_gene: TRBD2
v_gene: TRBV10-3
abundance: .

CDR3aa: CASSLESVRYGYTF
CDR3nt: TGCGCCAGCAGCTTGGAATCAGTCCGTTATGGCTACACCTTC
j_gene: TRBJ1-2
d_gene: .
v_gene: TRBV5-1
abundance: .

CDR3aa: CASSTWTSFITEQFF
CDR3nt: TGTGCCAGCAGTACTTGGACTAGCTTTATTACTGAGCAGTTCTTC
j_gene: TRBJ2-1
d_gene: TRBD2
v_gene: TRBV28
abundance: .

CDR3aa: CASSPPNQGVGNEQFF
CDR3nt: TGTGCCAGCTCACCACCTAACCAAGGGGTAGGCAATGAGCAGTTCTTC
j_gene: TRBJ2-1
d_gene: .
v_gene: TRBV18
abundance: few

CDR3aa: CASSPEGSYNEQFF
CDR3nt: TGCGCCAGCAGCCCCGAGGGCTCCTACAATGAGCAGTTCTTC
j_gene: TRBJ2-1
d_gene: .
v_gene: TRBV5-1
abundance: many

CDR3aa: CASSYGNEDTQYF
CDR3nt: TGTGCCAGCAGCTATGGCAACGAGGATACGCAGTATTTT
j_gene: TRBJ2-3
d_gene: .
v_gene: TRBV7-9
abundance: .

CDR3aa: CASSLLTSGGTDTQYF
CDR3nt: TGTGCCAGCAGCCTCCTGACTAGCGGGGGCACAGATACGCAGTATTTT
j_gene: TRBJ2-3
d_gene: TRBD2
v_gene: TRBV7-2
abundance: .

CDR3aa: CASSLGNRENTEAFF
CDR3nt: TGTGCTAGCAGCTTAGGGAACAGAGAGAACACTGAAGCTTTCTTT
j_gene: TRBJ1-1
d_gene: .
v_gene: TRBV7-7
abundance: .

CDR3aa: CASSQEGVAEAFF
CDR3nt: TGCGCCAGCAGCCAAGAGGGGGTAGCTGAAGCTTTCTTT
j_gene: TRBJ1-1
d_gene: .
v_gene: TRBV4-3
abundance: few

CDR3aa: CASSIGTAQESPLHF
CDR3nt: TGTGCCAGCAGTATCGGGACCGCCCAGGAATCACCCCTCCACTTT
j_gene: TRBJ1-6
d_gene: .
v_gene: TRBV6-1
abundance: .

CDR3aa: CASRDSGHKGNQPQHF
CDR3nt: TGTGCCAGCAGGGACTCAGGGCATAAGGGCAATCAGCCCCAGCATTTT
j_gene: TRBJ1-5
d_gene: .
v_gene: TRBV12-3/TRBV12-4
abundance: .